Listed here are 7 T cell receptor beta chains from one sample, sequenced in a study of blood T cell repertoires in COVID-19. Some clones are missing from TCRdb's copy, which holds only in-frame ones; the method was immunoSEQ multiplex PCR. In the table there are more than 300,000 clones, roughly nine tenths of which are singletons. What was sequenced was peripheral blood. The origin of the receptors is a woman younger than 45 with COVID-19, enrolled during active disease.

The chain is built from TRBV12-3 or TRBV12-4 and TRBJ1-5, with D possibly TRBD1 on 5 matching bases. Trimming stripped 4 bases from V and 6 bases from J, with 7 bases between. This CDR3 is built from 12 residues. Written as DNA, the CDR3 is TGTGCCAGCAGTTCGGACACTCAGCCCCAGCATTTT. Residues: CASSSDTQPQHF.

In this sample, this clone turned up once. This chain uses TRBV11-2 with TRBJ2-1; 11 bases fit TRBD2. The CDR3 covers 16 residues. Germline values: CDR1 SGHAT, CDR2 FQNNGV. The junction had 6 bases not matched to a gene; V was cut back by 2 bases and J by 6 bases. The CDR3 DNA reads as TGTGCCAGCAGCTTATGGGCTAGCGGGGGGTCCAATGAGCAGTTCTTC. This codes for CASSLWASGGSNEQFF.

CDR3 bases: TGTGCCAGCAACCTCCCCCGGGGAGGCTCCTACAATGAGCAGTTCTTC. Its protein is CASNLPRGGSYNEQFF. The chain is built from TRBV7-2 and TRBJ2-1, with a possible D match to TRBD2 (6 bases). The CDR3 covers 16 residues. The V gene's germline CDR1 is SGHTA and CDR2 FQGNSA. With 7 bases removed from V and 0 bases from J, the gap between germline ends came to 16 bases.

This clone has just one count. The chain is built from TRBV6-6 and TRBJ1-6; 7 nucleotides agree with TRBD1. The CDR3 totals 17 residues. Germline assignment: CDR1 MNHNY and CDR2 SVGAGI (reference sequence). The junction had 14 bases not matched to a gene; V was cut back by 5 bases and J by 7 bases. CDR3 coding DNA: TGTGCCAGCAGTCCGAGGACAGGCATTGGTCTAAATTCACCCCTCCACTTT. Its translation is CASSPRTGIGLNSPLHF.

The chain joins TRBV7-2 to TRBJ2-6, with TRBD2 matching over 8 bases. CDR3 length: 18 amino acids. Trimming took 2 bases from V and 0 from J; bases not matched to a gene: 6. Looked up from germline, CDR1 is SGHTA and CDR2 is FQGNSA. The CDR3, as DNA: TGTGCCAGCAGCTTAAAGGGACTAGTGAGCTCTGGGGCCAACGTCCTGACTTTC. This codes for CASSLKGLVSSGANVLTF.

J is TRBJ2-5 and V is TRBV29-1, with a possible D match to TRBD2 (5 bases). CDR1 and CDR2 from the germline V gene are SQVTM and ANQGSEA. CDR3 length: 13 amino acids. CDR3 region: CTSISAEGETQYF. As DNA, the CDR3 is TGCACCTCCATCTCGGCAGAGGGAGAGACCCAGTACTTC.

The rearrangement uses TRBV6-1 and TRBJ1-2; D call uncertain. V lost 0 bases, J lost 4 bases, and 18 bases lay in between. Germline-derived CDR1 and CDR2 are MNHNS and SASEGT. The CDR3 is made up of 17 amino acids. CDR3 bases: TGTGCCAGCAGTGAAGCCTCGAGGGAGTGGGCCCCCTATGGCTACACCTTC. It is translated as CASSEASREWAPYGYTF.